This TCR beta chain was obtained from a study of a mutant IDH1 vaccine in newly diagnosed glioma. Study context: Eight vaccinations reached patients in weeks 1, 3, 5, 7, 11, 15, 19 and 23. Patients were pretreated with radiotherapy, temozolomide, or both, mostly both. The study, taken as a whole, reports: Changes to the top peripheral T cell clonotypes appeared unrelated to pseudoprogression. The study observed vaccine-induced immune responses in roughly 95% of patients.

Details on this clone: Its antigen is currently unknown.

The CDR3 extends over 13 amino acids. V was shortened by 5 bases and J by 6 bases, with 13 bases between the two germline ends. Looked up from germline, CDR1 is MDHEN and CDR2 is SYDVKM. The time point was: week 11, during vaccination. Vaccination comprised doses that each held 300 ug of mutant IDH1 20-mer peptide, plus topical imiquimod. The repertoire was sequenced with immunoSEQ multiplex PCR; TCRdb's copy has only in-frame clones and lacks some. The top ten clones hold 0.5% to 0.65% of a sample with 110,000 or so clones, under 90% of them seen once. This TCR was recovered from a woman between 50 and 59 years old with glioma. The chain uses TRBV28 and TRBJ1-2; D not certain. Here the sequenced sample was PBMCs, taken from a glioma patient whose treatment included an IDH1 peptide vaccine. CDR3 sequence: CASSPPQINGYTF. CDR3 coding DNA: TGTGCCAGCAGTCCTCCCCAAATCAATGGCTACACCTTC.